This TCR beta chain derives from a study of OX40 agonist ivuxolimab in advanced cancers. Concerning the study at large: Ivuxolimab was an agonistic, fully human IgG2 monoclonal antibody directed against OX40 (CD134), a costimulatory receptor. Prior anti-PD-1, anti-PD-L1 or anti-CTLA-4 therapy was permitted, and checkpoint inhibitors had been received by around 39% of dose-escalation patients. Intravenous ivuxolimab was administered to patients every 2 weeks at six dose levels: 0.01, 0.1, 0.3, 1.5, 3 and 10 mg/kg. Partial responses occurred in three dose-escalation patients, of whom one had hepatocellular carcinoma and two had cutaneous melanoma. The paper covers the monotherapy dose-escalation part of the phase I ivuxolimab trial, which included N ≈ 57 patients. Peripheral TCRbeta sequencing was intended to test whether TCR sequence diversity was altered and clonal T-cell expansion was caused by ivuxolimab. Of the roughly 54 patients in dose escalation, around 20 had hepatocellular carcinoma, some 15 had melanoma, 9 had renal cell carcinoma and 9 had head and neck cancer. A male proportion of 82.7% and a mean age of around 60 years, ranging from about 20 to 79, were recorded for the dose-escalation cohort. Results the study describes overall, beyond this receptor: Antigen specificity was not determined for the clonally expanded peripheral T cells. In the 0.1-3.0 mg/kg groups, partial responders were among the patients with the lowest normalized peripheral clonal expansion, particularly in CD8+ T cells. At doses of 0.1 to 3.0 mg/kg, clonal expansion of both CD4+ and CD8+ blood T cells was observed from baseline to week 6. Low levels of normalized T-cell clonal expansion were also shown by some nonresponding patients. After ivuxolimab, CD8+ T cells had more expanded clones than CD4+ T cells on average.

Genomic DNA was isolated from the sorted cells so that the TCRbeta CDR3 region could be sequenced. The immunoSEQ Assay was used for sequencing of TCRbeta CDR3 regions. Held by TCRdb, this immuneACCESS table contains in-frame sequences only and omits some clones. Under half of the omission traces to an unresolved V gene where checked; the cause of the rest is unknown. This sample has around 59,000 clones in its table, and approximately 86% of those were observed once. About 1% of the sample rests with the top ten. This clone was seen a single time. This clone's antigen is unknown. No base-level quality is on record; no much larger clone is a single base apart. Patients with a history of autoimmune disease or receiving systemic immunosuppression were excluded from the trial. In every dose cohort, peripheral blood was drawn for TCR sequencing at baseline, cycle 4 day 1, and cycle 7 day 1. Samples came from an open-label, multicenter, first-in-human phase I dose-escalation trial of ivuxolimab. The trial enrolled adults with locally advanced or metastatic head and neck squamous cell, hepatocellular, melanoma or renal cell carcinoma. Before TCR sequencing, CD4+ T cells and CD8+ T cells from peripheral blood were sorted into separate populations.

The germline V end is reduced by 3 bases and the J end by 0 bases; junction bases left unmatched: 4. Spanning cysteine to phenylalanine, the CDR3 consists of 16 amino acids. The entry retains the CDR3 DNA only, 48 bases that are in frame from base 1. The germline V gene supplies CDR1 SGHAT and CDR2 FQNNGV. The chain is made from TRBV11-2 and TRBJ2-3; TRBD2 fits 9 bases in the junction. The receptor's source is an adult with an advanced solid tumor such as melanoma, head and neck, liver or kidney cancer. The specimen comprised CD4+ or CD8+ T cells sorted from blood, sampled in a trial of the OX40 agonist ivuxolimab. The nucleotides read TGTGCCAGCAGCTTCCTGACTAGCGGCAGCACAGATACGCAGTATTTT. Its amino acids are CASSFLTSGSTDTQYF.